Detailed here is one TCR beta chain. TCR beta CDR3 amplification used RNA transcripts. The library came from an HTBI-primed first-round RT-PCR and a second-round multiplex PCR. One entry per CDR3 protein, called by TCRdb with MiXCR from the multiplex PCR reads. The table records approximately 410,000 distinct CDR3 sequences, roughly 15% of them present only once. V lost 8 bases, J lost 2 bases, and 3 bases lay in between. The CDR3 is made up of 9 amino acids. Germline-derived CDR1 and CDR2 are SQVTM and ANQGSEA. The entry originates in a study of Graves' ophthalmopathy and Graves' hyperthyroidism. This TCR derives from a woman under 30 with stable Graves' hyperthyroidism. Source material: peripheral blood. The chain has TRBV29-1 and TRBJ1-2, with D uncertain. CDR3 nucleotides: TGCAGCCCCAACTATGGCTACACCTTC. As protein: CSPNYGYTF.